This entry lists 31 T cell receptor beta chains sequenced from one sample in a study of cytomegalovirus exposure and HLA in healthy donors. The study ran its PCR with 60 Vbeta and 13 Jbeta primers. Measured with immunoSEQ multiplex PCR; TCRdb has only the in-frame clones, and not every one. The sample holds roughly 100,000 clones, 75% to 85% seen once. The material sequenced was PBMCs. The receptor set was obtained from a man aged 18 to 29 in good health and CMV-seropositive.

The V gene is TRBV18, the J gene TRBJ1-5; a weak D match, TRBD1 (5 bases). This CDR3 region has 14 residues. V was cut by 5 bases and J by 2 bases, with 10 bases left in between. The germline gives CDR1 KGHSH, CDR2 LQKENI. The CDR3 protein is CASSIDSRNQPQHF. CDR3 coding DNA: TGTGCCAGCTCAATAGACAGCCGCAATCAGCCCCAGCATTTT. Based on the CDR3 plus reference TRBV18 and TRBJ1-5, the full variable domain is NAGVMQNPRHLVRRRGQEARLRCSPMKGHSHVYWYRQLPEEGLKFMVYLQKENIIDESGMPKERFSAEFPKEGPSILRIQQVVRGDSAAYFCASSIDSRNQPQHFGDGTRLSIL.

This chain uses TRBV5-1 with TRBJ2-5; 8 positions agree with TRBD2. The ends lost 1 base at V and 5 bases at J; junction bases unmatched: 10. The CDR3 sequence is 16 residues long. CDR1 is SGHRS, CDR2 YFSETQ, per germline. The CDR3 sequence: CASSLRGGLAGETQYF. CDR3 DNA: TGCGCCAGCAGCTTGAGGGGTGGACTAGCTGGTGAGACCCAGTACTTC.

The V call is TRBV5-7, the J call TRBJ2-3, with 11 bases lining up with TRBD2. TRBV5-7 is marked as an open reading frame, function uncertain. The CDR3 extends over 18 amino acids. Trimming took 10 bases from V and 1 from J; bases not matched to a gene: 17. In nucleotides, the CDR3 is TGTGCCCGGCGGCTAGCGGGGGGCCCCCGGATCGGCACAGATACGCAGTATTTT. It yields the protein CARRLAGGPRIGTDTQYF.

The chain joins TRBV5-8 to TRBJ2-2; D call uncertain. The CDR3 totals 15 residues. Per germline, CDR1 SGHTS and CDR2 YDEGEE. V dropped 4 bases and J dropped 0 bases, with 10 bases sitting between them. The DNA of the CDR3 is TGTGCCAGCAGCACCCCTACCGCGAACACCGGGGAGCTGTTTTTT. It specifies CASSTPTANTGELFF.

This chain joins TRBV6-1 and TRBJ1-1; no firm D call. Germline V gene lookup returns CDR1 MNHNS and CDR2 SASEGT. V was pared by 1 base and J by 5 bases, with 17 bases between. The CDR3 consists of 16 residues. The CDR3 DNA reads TGTGCCAGCAGTGAAGAACTTAGCGGGGTACGGACTGAAGCTTTCTTT. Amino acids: CASSEELSGVRTEAFF.

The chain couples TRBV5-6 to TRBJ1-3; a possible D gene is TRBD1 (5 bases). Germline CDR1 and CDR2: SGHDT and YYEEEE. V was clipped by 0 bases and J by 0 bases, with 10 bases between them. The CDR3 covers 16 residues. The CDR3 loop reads CASSLAAGVSGNTIYF. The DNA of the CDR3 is TGTGCCAGCAGCTTGGCGGCGGGGGTCTCTGGAAACACCATATATTTT. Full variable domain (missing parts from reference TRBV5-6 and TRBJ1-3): DAGVTQSPTHLIKTRGQQVTLRCSPKSGHDTVSWYQQALGQGPQFIFQYYEEEERQRGNFPDRFSGHQFPNYSSELNVNALLLGDSALYLCASSLAAGVSGNTIYFGEGSWLTVV.

The CDR3 DNA follows: TGTGCCAGCAGTTTGATGGGGGCAGGCTATGGCTACACCTTC. It yields the protein CASSLMGAGYGYTF. The chain joins TRBV28 to TRBJ1-2, with a tentative D call TRBD1 (6 bases). This CDR3 has 14 residues. V lost 3 bases to trimming and J lost 4 bases, with 12 bases between them. Germline lookup yields CDR1 MDHEN and CDR2 SYDVKM.

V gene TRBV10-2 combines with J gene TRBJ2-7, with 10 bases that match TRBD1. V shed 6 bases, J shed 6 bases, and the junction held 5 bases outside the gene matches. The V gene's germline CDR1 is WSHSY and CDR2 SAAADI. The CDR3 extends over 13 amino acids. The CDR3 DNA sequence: TGCGCCAGCAGCCAGAGACAGGGGGCCGAGCAGTACTTC. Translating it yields CASSQRQGAEQYF.

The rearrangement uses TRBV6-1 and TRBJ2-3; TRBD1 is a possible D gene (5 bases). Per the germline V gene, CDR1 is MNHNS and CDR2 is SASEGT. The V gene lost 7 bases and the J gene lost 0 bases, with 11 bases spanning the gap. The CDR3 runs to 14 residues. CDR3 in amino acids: CASTSGPSTDTQYF. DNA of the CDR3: TGTGCCAGCACGTCAGGGCCTAGCACAGATACGCAGTATTTT.

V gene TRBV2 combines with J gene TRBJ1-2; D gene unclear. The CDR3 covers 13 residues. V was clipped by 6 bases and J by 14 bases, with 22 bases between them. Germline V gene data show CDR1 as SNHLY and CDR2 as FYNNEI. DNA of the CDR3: TGTGCCAGCAGCGGATCCCCCCGGGTGGAGAGGACCTTC. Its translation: CASSGSPRVERTF.

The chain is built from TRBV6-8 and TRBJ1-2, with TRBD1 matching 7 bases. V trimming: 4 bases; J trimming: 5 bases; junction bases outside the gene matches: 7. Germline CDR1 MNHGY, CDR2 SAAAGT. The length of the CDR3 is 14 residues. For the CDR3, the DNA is TGTGCCAGCAGTTTTACAGGGGAGAGTTATGGCTACACCTTC. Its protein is CASSFTGESYGYTF.

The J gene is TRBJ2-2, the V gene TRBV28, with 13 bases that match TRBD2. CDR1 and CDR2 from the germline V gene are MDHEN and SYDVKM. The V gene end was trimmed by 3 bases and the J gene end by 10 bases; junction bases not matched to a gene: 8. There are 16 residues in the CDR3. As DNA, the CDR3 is TGTGCCAGCAGTTTTAGGGTGACTAGCGGGGGGCTGGAGCTGTTTTTT. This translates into CASSFRVTSGGLELFF.

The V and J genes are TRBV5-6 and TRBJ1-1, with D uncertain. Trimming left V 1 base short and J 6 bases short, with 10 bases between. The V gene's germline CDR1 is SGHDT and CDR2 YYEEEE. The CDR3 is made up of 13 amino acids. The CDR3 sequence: CASSLIPYPEAFF. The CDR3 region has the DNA TGTGCCAGCAGCTTGATCCCCTACCCTGAAGCTTTCTTT.

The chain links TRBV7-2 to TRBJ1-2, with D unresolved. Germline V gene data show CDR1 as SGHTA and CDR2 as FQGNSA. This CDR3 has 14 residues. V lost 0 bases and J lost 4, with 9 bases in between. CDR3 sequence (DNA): TGTGCCAGCAGCTTAGCAGTCTACCTCTATGGCTACACCTTC. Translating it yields CASSLAVYLYGYTF.

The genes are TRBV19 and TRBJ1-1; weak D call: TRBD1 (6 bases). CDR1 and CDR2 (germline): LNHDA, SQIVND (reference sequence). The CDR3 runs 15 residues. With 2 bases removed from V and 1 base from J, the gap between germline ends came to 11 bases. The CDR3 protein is CASSINRAGNTEAFF. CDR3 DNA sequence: TGTGCCAGTAGTATAAACAGGGCGGGGAACACTGAAGCTTTCTTT.

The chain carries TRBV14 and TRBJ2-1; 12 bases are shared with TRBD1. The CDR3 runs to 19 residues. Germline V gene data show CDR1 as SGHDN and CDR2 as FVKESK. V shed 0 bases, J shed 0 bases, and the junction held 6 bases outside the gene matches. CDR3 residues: CASSQDRDRGLGSYNEQFF. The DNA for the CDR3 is TGTGCCAGCAGCCAAGACCGGGACAGGGGGCTCGGCTCCTACAATGAGCAGTTCTTC. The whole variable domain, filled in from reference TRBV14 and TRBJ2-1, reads EAGVTQFPSHSVIEKGQTVTLRCDPISGHDNLYWYRRVMGKEIKFLLHFVKESKQDESGMPNNRFLAERTGGTYSTLKVQPAELEDSGVYFCASSQDRDRGLGSYNEQFFGPGTRLTVL.

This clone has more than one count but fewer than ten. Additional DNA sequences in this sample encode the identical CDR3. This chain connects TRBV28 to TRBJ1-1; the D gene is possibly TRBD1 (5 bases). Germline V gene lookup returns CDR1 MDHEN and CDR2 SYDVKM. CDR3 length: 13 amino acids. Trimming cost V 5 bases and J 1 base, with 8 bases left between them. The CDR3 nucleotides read TGTGCCAGCAGTCTCGGACAGAACACTGAAGCTTTCTTT. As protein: CASSLGQNTEAFF.

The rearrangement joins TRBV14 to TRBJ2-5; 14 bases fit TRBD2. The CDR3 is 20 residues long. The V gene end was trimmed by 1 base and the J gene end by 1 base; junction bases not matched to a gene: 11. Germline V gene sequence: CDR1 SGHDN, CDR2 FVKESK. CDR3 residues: CASSQGIRLAGGRLQETQYF. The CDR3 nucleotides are TGTGCCAGCAGCCAAGGGATAAGACTAGCGGGGGGGCGGCTCCAAGAGACCCAGTACTTC. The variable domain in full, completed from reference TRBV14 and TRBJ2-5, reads EAGVTQFPSHSVIEKGQTVTLRCDPISGHDNLYWYRRVMGKEIKFLLHFVKESKQDESGMPNNRFLAERTGGTYSTLKVQPAELEDSGVYFCASSQGIRLAGGRLQETQYFGPGTRLLVL.

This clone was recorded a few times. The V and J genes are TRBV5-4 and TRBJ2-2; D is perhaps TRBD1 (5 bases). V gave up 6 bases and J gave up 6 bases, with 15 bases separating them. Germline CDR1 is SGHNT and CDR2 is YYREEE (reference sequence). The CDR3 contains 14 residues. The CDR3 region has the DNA TGTGCCAGCACCTATATAGACAGCTCCGGGGAGCTGTTTTTT. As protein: CASTYIDSSGELFF. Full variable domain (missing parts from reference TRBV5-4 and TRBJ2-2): ETGVTQSPTHLIKTRGQQVTLRCSSQSGHNTVSWYQQALGQGPQFIFQYYREEENGRGNFPPRFSGLQFPNYSSELNVNALELDDSALYLCASTYIDSSGELFFGEGSRLTVL.

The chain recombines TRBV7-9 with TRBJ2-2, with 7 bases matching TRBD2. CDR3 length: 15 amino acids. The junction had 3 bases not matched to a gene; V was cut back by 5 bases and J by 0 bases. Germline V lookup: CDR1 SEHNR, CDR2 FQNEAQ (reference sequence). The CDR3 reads CASSRGLANTGELFF. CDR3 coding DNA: TGTGCCAGCAGCCGCGGACTAGCGAACACCGGGGAGCTGTTTTTT.

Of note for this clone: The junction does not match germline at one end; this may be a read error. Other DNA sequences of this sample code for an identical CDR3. The CDR3 bases are TGTGCCAGCAGTTTTATTGGGGGCCTTACTGAGGCTTTCTTT. It specifies CASSFIGGLTEAFF. The chain recombines TRBV27 with TRBJ1-1, with D maybe TRBD1 (6 bases). The CDR3 has 14 residues. The germline CDR1 and CDR2 sequences are MNHEY and SMNVEV (reference sequence).

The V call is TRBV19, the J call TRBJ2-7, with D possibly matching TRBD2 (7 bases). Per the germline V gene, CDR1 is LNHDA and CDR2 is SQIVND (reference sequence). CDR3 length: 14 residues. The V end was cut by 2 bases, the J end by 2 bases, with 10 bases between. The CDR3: CASSITGGTYEQYF. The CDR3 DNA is TGTGCCAGTAGTATAACGGGGGGCACCTACGAGCAGTACTTC.

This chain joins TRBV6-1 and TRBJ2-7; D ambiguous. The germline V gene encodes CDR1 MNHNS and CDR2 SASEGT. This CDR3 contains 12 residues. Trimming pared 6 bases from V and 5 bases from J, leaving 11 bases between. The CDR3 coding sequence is TGTGCCAGCAGGGTGCTAAACGACGAGCAGTACTTC. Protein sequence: CASRVLNDEQYF.

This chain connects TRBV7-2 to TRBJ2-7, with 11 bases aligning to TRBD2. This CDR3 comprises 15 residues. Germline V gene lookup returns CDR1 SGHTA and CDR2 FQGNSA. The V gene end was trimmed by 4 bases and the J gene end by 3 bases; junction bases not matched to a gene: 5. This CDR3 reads CASSSPGLAVYEQYF. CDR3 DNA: TGTGCCAGCAGCTCACCGGGACTAGCGGTCTACGAGCAGTACTTC.

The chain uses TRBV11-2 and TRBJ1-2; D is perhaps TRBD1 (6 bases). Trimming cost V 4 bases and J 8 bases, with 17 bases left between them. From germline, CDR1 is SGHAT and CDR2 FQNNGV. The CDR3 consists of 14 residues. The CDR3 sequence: CASSSPDRYGGYTF. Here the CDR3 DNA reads TGTGCCAGCAGCTCGCCGGACAGATATGGGGGCTACACCTTC.

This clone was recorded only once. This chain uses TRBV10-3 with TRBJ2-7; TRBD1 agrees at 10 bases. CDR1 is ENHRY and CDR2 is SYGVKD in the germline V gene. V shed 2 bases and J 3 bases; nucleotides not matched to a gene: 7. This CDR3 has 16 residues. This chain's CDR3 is CAISEGPGQGIYEQYF. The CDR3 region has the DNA TGTGCCATCAGTGAGGGACCGGGACAGGGGATCTACGAGCAGTACTTC.

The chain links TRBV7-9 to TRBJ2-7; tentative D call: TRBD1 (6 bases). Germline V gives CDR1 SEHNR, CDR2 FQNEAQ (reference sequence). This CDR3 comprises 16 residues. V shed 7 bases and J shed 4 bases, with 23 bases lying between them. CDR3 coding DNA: TGTGCCAGCACCACCCCCCTCAAAGTGGGGGCGTACGAGCAGTACTTC. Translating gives CASTTPLKVGAYEQYF. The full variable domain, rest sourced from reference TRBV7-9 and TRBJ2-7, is DTGVSQNPRHKITKRGQNVTFRCDPISEHNRLYWYRQTLGQGPEFLTYFQNEAQLEKSRLLSDRFSAERPKGSFSTLEIQRTEQGDSAMYLCASTTPLKVGAYEQYFGPGTRLTVT.

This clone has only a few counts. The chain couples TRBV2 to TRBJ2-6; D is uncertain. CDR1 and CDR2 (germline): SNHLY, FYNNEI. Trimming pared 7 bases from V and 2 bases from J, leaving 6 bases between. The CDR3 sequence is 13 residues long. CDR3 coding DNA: TGTGCCAGCACGCGGCCTGGGGCCAACGTCCTGACTTTC. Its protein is CASTRPGANVLTF.

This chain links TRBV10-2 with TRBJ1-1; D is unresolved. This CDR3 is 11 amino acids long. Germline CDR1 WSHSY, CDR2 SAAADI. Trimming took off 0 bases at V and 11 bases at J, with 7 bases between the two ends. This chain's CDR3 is CASSESVRAFF. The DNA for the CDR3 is TGCGCCAGCAGTGAGTCAGTACGGGCTTTCTTT.

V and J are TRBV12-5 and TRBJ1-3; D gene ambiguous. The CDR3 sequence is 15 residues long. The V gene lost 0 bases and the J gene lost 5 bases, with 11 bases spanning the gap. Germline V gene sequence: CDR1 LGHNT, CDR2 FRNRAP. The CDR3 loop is CASGLVCQKRNTIYF. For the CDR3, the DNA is TGTGCTAGTGGTTTGGTATGCCAGAAAAGAAACACCATATATTTT.

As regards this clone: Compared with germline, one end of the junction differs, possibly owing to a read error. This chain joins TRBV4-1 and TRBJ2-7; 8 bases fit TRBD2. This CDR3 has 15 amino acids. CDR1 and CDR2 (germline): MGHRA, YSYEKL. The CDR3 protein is CASIQQGGGTYVQYF. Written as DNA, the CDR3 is TGCGCCAGCATCCAACAGGGCGGGGGGACCTACGTGCAGTACTTC.